A single count supports the clone carrying this TCR beta chain. Other DNA sequences from this sample encode an identical CDR3 as well. The sample originates from a study of blood T cell repertoires in COVID-19. Repertoires were generated with immunoSEQ multiplex PCR, while TCRdb's copy carries only in-frame clones and drops some. This sample yields over 200,000 clones, of which about four fifths are seen a single time; approximately 6.2% belongs to the top ten. The clonotype comes from a middle-aged woman who had recovered from COVID-19. Sequencing input: PBMCs or T cells enriched from blood (not recorded which).

This chain's CDR3 is CASSTQDRGNYGYTF. CDR3 in DNA: TGTGCCAGTAGTACACAGGACAGGGGGAACTATGGCTACACCTTC. V gene TRBV19 combines with J gene TRBJ1-2, with 10 bases matching TRBD1. The CDR3 loop spans 15 amino acids. Unmatched junction bases numbered 4, after V lost 4 bases and J lost 2 bases. Looked up from germline, CDR1 is LNHDA and CDR2 is SQIVND (reference sequence).